This T cell receptor beta chain was recovered during a study of identical twins. This clonotype was seen a few times. TCRdb re-called the 5' RACE reads with MiXCR, one entry per CDR3 protein. The data show 700,000 or so distinct CDR3 sequences, with approximately 22% seen just once and about 4.3% held by the top ten. The V end was cut by 8 bases, the J end by 6 bases, with 20 bases between. The V gene's germline CDR1 is DFQATT and CDR2 SNEGSKA (reference sequence). There are 14 residues in the CDR3. The same data also went into a second study, on T cells expressing NK-cell markers. In that study: The authors derived TCR beta repertoires from sorted CD3+CD56+NKG2C+, CD3+CD56+NKG2C- and CD3+CD56-NKG2C+ T cells.

This TCR came from a woman younger than 35 in good health. The chain links TRBV20-1 to TRBJ2-1; D unclear. The sequenced sample consisted of PBMCs. For the CDR3, the DNA is TGCAGTTCGAAGGGTCTGAGTCAAAGCAATGAGCAGTTCTTC. The encoded protein is CSSKGLSQSNEQFF.